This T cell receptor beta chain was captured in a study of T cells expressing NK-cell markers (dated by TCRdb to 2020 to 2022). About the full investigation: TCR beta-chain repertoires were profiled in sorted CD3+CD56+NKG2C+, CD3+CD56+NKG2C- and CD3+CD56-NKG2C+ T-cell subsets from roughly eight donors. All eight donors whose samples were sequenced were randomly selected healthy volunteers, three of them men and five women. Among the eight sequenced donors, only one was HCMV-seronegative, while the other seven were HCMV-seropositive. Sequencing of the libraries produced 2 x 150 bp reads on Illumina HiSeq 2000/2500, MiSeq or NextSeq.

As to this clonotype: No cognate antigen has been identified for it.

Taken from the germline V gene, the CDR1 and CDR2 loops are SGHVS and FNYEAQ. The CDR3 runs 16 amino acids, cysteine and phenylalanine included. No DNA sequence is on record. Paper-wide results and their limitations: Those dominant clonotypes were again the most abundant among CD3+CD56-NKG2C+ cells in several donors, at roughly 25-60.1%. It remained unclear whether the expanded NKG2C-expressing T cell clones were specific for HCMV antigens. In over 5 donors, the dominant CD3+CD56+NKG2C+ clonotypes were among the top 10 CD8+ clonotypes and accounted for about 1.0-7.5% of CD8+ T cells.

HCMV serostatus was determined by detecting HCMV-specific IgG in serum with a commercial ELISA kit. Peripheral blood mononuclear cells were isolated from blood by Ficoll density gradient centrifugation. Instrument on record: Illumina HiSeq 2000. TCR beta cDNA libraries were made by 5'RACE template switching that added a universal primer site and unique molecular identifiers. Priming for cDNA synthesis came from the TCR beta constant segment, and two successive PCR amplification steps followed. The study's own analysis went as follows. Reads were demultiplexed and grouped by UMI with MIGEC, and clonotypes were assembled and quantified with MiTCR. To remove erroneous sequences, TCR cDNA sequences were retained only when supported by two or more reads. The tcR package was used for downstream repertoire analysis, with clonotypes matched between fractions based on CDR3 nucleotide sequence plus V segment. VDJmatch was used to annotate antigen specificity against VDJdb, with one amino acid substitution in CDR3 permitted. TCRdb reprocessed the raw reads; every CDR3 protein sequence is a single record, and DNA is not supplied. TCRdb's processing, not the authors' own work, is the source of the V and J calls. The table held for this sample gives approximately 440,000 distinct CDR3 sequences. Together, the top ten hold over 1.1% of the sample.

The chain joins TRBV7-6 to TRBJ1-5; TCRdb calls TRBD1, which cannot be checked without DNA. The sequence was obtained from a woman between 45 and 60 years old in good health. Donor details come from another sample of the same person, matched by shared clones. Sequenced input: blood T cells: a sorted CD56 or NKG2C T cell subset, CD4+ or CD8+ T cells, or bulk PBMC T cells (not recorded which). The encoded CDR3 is CASSPGRGRSNQPQHF. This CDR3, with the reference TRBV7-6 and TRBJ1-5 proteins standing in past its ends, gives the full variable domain GAGVSQSPRYKVTKRGQDVALRCDPISGHVSLYWYRQALGQGPEFLTYFNYEAQQDKSGLPNDRFSAERPEGSISTLTIQRTEQRDSAMYRCASSPGRGRSNQPQHFGDGTRLSIL.